A selection of T cell receptor beta chains follows, all from one sample in a study of T cells after yellow fever vaccination. One entry per CDR3 protein results from TCRdb running MiXCR on the 5' RACE reads. The repertoire holds under 600,000 distinct CDR3 sequences, with roughly 13% as singletons. Sequenced material: PBMCs, taken on the day of the yellow fever booster vaccination. All receptors come from a young man who received the YFV17D yellow fever vaccine. CDR3s include the opening cysteine and the closing phenylalanine or tryptophan. D genes are given only for firm matches. Clone sizes are given selectively: once, few, many, or a class where the clone is expanded.

clone_size d_call j_call v_call cdr3_nt cdr3_aa
. . TRBJ2-5 TRBV6-2/TRBV6-3 TGTGCCAGCAGCCGCGGGGCCAGGGAGACCCAGTACTTC CASSRGARETQYF
. . TRBJ2-3 TRBV4-1 TGCGCCAGCAGCCAAGTAGGGCCAGCGAGGGTGCGTGATACGCAGTATTTT CASSQVGPARVRDTQYF
. . TRBJ1-1 TRBV29-1 TGCAGCGCCGAAGGCATCCCGAACACTGAAGCTTTCTTT CSAEGIPNTEAFF
. TRBD1 TRBJ2-5 TRBV6-1 TGTGCCAGCAGTGGTAGACAGGGGGCCCAAGAGACCCAGTACTTC CASSGRQGAQETQYF
. . TRBJ1-4 TRBV20-1 TGCAGTGCTAGCCGCACAGGAGATGAAAAACTGTTTTTT CSASRTGDEKLFF
many TRBD1 TRBJ2-5 TRBV9 TGTGCCAGCAGCGGGGGACAGGCGCCTTTAGAGACCCAGTACTTC CASSGGQAPLETQYF
few . TRBJ2-7 TRBV7-9 TGTGCCAGCAGCCCCCTTTCCCCGACGGACGAGCAGTACTTC CASSPLSPTDEQYF
. TRBD1 TRBJ2-5 TRBV12-3/TRBV12-4 TGTGCCAGCAGTTTAACGGGACAGCTAGAGACCCAGTACTTC CASSLTGQLETQYF
. . TRBJ2-5 TRBV5-1 TGCGCCAGCAGCTTGGTACAGGGAGCGGACCAAGAGACCCAGTACTTC CASSLVQGADQETQYF
. TRBD1 TRBJ2-3 TRBV4-2 TGTGCCAGCAGCCAAGTTCGCCCGGTGGGGGACAGCAGCACAGATACGCAGTATTTT CASSQVRPVGDSSTDTQYF
many . TRBJ1-3 TRBV29-1 TGCAGCGTTCAAAGGGGAAGGGCTGGAAACACCATATATTTT CSVQRGRAGNTIYF
. . TRBJ2-1 TRBV5-5 TGTGCCAGCAGCTTGGCCTCGACTCCTTTTGGGGGTGAGCAGTTCTTC CASSLASTPFGGEQFF
. TRBD2 TRBJ2-1 TRBV19 TGTGCCAGTATTTCTACTAGCGGGATCAATGAGCAGTTCTTC CASISTSGINEQFF
few . TRBJ2-1 TRBV11-1 TGTGCCAGCAGCTTAGCTCCCTTTGACGAGCAGTTCTTC CASSLAPFDEQFF
few . TRBJ2-1 TRBV7-9 TGTGCCAGCATACCCGACCATGGACGACTCTACAATGAGCAGTTCTTC CASIPDHGRLYNEQFF
. . TRBJ2-2 TRBV7-9 TGTGCCAGCAGCCCACTTTTGGCCTCGAACACCGGGGAGCTGTTTTTT CASSPLLASNTGELFF
few . TRBJ2-7 TRBV9 TGTGCCAGCAGCCTCGACGGCAGGGTCTACGAGCAGTACTTC CASSLDGRVYEQYF
. TRBD1 TRBJ1-6 TRBV20-1 TGCAGTGCTACCGGGGGGGACAGTGGGCTTTCGGCCCTCCACTTT CSATGGDSGLSALHF
many . TRBJ2-7 TRBV12-3/TRBV12-4 TGTGCCAGCAGTTTTCGGCTCCCTGGTGTCGAGCAGTACTTC CASSFRLPGVEQYF